Following are 17 T cell receptor beta chains from one sample sequenced in a study of cytomegalovirus exposure and HLA in healthy donors (dated by TCRdb to the late 2010s). Library preparation was by the immunoSEQ multiplex PCR assay. TCRdb took over this immuneACCESS table, retaining in-frame rearrangements with V and J assigned. Such tables are incomplete; in checked studies, under half of the missing clones stem from an unresolved V gene, and the remainder is unexplained. This sample lists approximately 60,000 clones; roughly 93% were detected once. The top ten clones comprise around 5.5% of the sample. What was sequenced was PBMCs. These receptors all come from a woman younger than 35 in good health and CMV-seronegative.

The rearrangement uses TRBV7-2 and TRBJ2-5; 8 bases map to TRBD2. J gave up 2 bases and V 1 base, and 3 bases lay outside the gene matches. The CDR3 is 15 residues long. Germline CDR1 and CDR2: SGHTA and FQGNSA. CDR3 sequence (DNA): TGTGCCAGCAGCTTAGGTAGCGGGAATCAAGAGACCCAGTACTTC. Encoded protein: CASSLGSGNQETQYF. Full variable domain (rest looked up from reference TRBV7-2 and TRBJ2-5): GAGVSQSPSNKVTEKGKDVELRCDPISGHTALYWYRQSLGQGLEFLIYFQGNSAPDKSGLPSDRFSAERTGGSVSTLTIQRTQQEDSAVYLCASSLGSGNQETQYFGPGTRLLVL.

The chain recombines TRBV6-5 with TRBJ2-1; 7 nucleotides match TRBD1. The germline gives CDR1 MNHEY, CDR2 SVGAGI. The CDR3 is 15 residues long. V dropped 3 bases and J dropped 7; count of bases not matched to a gene: 9. The CDR3 region is CASSYGTDRVNEQFF. As DNA, the CDR3 is TGTGCCAGCAGTTATGGTACCGACAGGGTGAATGAGCAGTTCTTC.

The CDR3 DNA follows: TGTGCCAGCAGCCCTACAGGGGCCCAAGGAGCTTTCTTT. Residues: CASSPTGAQGAFF. The chain carries TRBV28 and TRBJ1-1; 7 bases line up with TRBD1. Germline CDR1 reads MDHEN; CDR2 reads SYDVKM. The CDR3 is 13 residues long. The V gene end was trimmed by 6 bases and the J gene end by 10 bases; junction bases not matched to a gene: 11.

This sequence joins TRBV4-3 and TRBJ1-1; 8 bases are a match to TRBD1. V dropped 1 base and J dropped 0; count of bases not matched to a gene: 10. The CDR3 is made up of 18 amino acids. Germline V gene lookup returns CDR1 LGHNA and CDR2 YSLEER. The CDR3 is CASSQGTGRHGLNTEAFF. The CDR3 region has the DNA TGCGCCAGCAGCCAAGGGACAGGGAGACATGGACTGAACACTGAAGCTTTCTTT.

The V call is TRBV27, the J call TRBJ2-7; TRBD2 matches at 7 bases. Germline CDR1 reads MNHEY; CDR2 reads SMNVEV (reference sequence). This CDR3 region has 17 residues. With V trimmed by 5 bases and J by 0 bases, 13 bases remained unmatched. CDR3 loop: CASSLKGRGVVSYEQYF. CDR3 DNA sequence: TGTGCCAGCAGTCTGAAGGGGAGGGGTGTAGTCTCCTACGAGCAGTACTTC.

The chain links TRBV6-1 to TRBJ2-1; 12 positions match TRBD2. Germline CDR1 reads MNHNS; CDR2 reads SASEGT. After removal of 7 bases from V and 3 bases from J, the junction contained 4 bases not matched to a gene. The CDR3 has 15 amino acids. CDR3 residues: CASTMTSGSYNEQFF. As DNA, the CDR3 is TGTGCCAGCACCATGACTAGCGGGAGCTACAATGAGCAGTTCTTC.

The V call is TRBV11-2, the J call TRBJ2-7, with TRBD2 identical over 8 bases. After removal of 1 base from V and 3 bases from J, the junction contained 5 bases not matched to a gene. CDR3 length equals 15 residues. Germline assignment: CDR1 SGHAT and CDR2 FQNNGV. CDR3 loop: CASSLGLAGVYEQYV. The CDR3 DNA follows: TGTGCCAGCAGCTTAGGGCTAGCGGGCGTCTACGAGCAGTACGTC.

This clone was seen a few times. The chain has TRBV27 and TRBJ2-5; no firm D call. The CDR3 sequence is 11 residues long. CDR1 is MNHEY, CDR2 SMNVEV, per germline (reference sequence). V was shortened by 9 bases and J by 3 bases, with 8 bases between the two germline ends. The CDR3 region is CASGLKETQYF. CDR3 in DNA: TGTGCCAGTGGCTTAAAAGAGACCCAGTACTTC.

This chain joins TRBV5-5 and TRBJ2-7; 8 nucleotides line up with TRBD1. Germline values: CDR1 SGHKS, CDR2 YYEKEE (reference sequence). V shed 4 bases, J shed 6 bases, and the junction held 9 bases outside the gene matches. This CDR3 has 14 residues. The chain's CDR3 is CASSPGTRGLEQYF. The CDR3 DNA follows: TGTGCCAGCAGCCCCGGGACCAGGGGGCTCGAGCAGTACTTC. The full variable domain, rest sourced from reference TRBV5-5 and TRBJ2-7, is DAGVTQSPTHLIKTRGQQVTLRCSPISGHKSVSWYQQVLGQGPQFIFQYYEKEERGRGNFPDRFSARQFPNYSSELNVNALLLGDSALYLCASSPGTRGLEQYFGPGTRLTVT.

The V call is TRBV6-5, the J call TRBJ2-7; a possible D gene is TRBD1 (6 bases). The CDR3 sequence is 15 residues long. The ends were cut back, 0 bases at V and 4 bases at J, with 13 bases in the middle. Germline CDR1 reads MNHEY; CDR2 reads SVGAGI. For the CDR3, the DNA is TGTGCCAGCAGTTACTCACGGGACAAGATTTACGAGCAGTACTTC. Its protein product is CASSYSRDKIYEQYF.

This sequence joins TRBV7-9 and TRBJ1-2; D gene unclear. Germline V gives CDR1 SEHNR, CDR2 FQNEAQ (reference sequence). The CDR3 contains 13 residues. V was trimmed by 1 base and J by 8 bases, leaving 11 bases between them. The CDR3: CASSLVTRLGYTF. In DNA form, the CDR3 reads TGTGCCAGCAGCTTAGTCACAAGATTAGGCTACACCTTC.

V usage is TRBV9 and J usage is TRBJ2-2; D might be TRBD1 (6 bases). V was cut by 7 bases and J by 7 bases, with 17 bases left in between. The CDR3 totals 14 residues. The germline V gene has CDR1 SGDLS and CDR2 YYNGEE. CDR3 residues: CASSRRQVNGELFF. The CDR3 coding sequence is TGTGCCAGCTCCAGGAGACAGGTAAACGGGGAGCTGTTTTTT.

V and J are TRBV5-6 and TRBJ1-1; unclear D gene. CDR3 length: 14 residues. The V end was cut by 0 bases, the J end by 1 base, with 7 bases between. CDR1 SGHDT and CDR2 YYEEEE come from the germline V gene. CDR3 bases: TGTGCCAGCAGCTTGGGCGGGAGGAACACTGAAGCTTTCTTT. Amino acids: CASSLGGRNTEAFF.

V gene TRBV5-1 combines with J gene TRBJ1-1; maybe TRBD1 (6 bases). The CDR3 sequence is 15 residues long. Germline V gives CDR1 SGHRS, CDR2 YFSETQ. V dropped 0 bases and J dropped 0 bases, with 9 bases sitting between them. CDR3 residues: CASSLEWGLNTEAFF. The CDR3 region has the DNA TGCGCCAGCAGCTTGGAATGGGGGCTGAACACTGAAGCTTTCTTT. Full variable domain (remainder filled in from reference TRBV5-1 and TRBJ1-1): KAGVTQTPRYLIKTRGQQVTLSCSPISGHRSVSWYQQTPGQGLQFLFEYFSETQRNKGNFPGRFSGRQFSNSRSEMNVSTLELGDSALYLCASSLEWGLNTEAFFGQGTRLTVV.

The chain couples TRBV2 to TRBJ2-3, with D perhaps matching TRBD2 (5 bases). The CDR3 extends over 16 amino acids. V gave up 4 bases and J gave up 3 bases, with 17 bases separating them. Germline CDR1 SNHLY, CDR2 FYNNEI. The DNA of the CDR3 is TGTGCCAGCAGTGTTGACGGGGAGAGTCTTACAGATACGCAGTATTTT. Its protein is CASSVDGESLTDTQYF.

The CDR3 loop is CASSQRQGHEQFF. The CDR3 region has the DNA TGCGCCAGCAGCCAACGACAGGGTCATGAGCAGTTCTTC. This chain connects TRBV5-1 to TRBJ2-1, with 7 bases matching TRBD1. The CDR3 consists of 13 residues. The V and J ends lost 4 bases and 8 bases, in that order; junction bases with no gene match: 6. Germline CDR1 is SGHRS and CDR2 is YFSETQ.

The V gene is TRBV6-1, the J gene TRBJ1-1; D may be TRBD1 (5 bases). Germline CDR1 reads MNHNS; CDR2 reads SASEGT. Trimming cost V 0 bases and J 5 bases, with 16 bases left between them. This CDR3 is built from 16 residues. CDR3 residues: CASSEALKTVRTEAFF. CDR3 nucleotide sequence: TGTGCCAGCAGTGAAGCGCTTAAGACAGTTCGTACTGAAGCTTTCTTT.